This passage covers 8 T cell receptor beta chains from one sample sequenced in a study of spatial heterogeneity in lung cancer. General study results and limits: Counts of expanded intratumoral alpha and beta TCRs tracked tumor mutation counts.

These receptors' targets are unknown. Time point reported: sample taken at primary tumor resection. TCRdb reprocessed the 5' RACE reads via MiXCR and lists one record per CDR3 protein. This sample has some 100,000 distinct CDR3 sequences, with nearly 4.5% found just once. The specimen was lung tumor tissue, collected at surgery. The source of these receptors is a male donor with early-stage non-small cell lung cancer.

This clonotype showed up many times. The chain recombines TRBV5-1 with TRBJ2-6; D is undetermined. V was shortened by 0 bases and J by 1 base, with 5 bases between the two germline ends. From germline, CDR1 is SGHRS and CDR2 YFSETQ. CDR3 length: 15 amino acids. The CDR3 here is CASSLGPSGANVLTF. In nucleotides, the CDR3 is TGCGCCAGCAGCTTGGGACCGTCTGGGGCCAACGTCCTGACTTTC.

This clonotype was seen repeatedly, ten times or more. The rearrangement uses TRBV20-1 and TRBJ2-1; TRBD2 aligns across 7 bases. CDR1 and CDR2 (germline): DFQATT, SNEGSKA (reference sequence). CDR3 length equals 13 residues. The V segment lost 8 bases and the J segment 8 bases; nucleotides outside the gene matches: 12. CDR3 region: CSPRGDYVYEQFF. The CDR3 DNA is TGCAGTCCCCGTGGGGACTATGTCTATGAGCAGTTCTTC.

This clonotype was found a few times. The chain recombines TRBV7-9 with TRBJ1-3, with 8 bases that match TRBD1. The CDR3 runs to 13 residues. J lost 6 bases, V lost 5 bases, and 3 bases had no gene match. Germline values: CDR1 SEHNR, CDR2 FQNEAQ (reference sequence). CDR3 sequence reads: CASSPGGLNTIYF. As DNA, the CDR3 is TGTGCCAGCAGCCCAGGGGGCCTAAACACCATATATTTT.

This clonotype was seen repeatedly, ten times or more. The genes are TRBV6-1 and TRBJ1-2; D might be TRBD1 (5 bases). V lost 1 base to trimming and J lost 4 bases, with 13 bases between them. The CDR3 sequence is 15 residues long. The germline V gene has CDR1 MNHNS and CDR2 SASEGT. CDR3 sequence (DNA): TGTGCCAGCAGTGAAGTGGACACTCGGAGCTATGGCTACACCTTC. Translated, it gives CASSEVDTRSYGYTF.

This clonotype appeared many times. The chain carries TRBV5-1 and TRBJ1-4; D unclear. The V end lost 4 bases, the J end lost 8 bases, and 9 bases lay between the germline ends. CDR1 is SGHRS and CDR2 is YFSETQ in the germline V gene. The CDR3 loop spans 12 amino acids. Written as DNA, the CDR3 is TGCGCCAGCAGCAAAGACCAGGAAAAACTGTTTTTT. This translates into CASSKDQEKLFF.

This clonotype was observed at least ten times. The chain carries TRBV11-2 and TRBJ1-2; D remains unclear. Deletions cut 1 base from V and 7 bases from J, with 13 bases between. The germline CDR1 and CDR2 sequences are SGHAT and FQNNGV. The CDR3 loop spans 14 amino acids. This chain's CDR3 is CASSLGGSMPGYTF. In DNA form, the CDR3 reads TGTGCCAGCAGCTTAGGCGGCTCAATGCCTGGCTACACCTTC.

This clonotype was picked up many times. CDR3 region: CASGRDRNNEQFF. The DNA for the CDR3 is TGTGCTAGTGGTCGAGACAGGAACAATGAGCAGTTCTTC. The chain combines TRBV12-5 with TRBJ2-1; D may be TRBD1 (6 bases). V shed 5 bases and J shed 5 bases, with 10 bases lying between them. The V gene's germline CDR1 is LGHNT and CDR2 FRNRAP. This CDR3 region has 13 residues. Full variable domain (outside the CDR3, taken from reference TRBV12-5 and TRBJ2-1): DARVTQTPRHKVTEMGQEVTMRCQPILGHNTVFWYRQTMMQGLELLAYFRNRAPLDDSGMPKDRFSAEMPDATLATLKIQPSEPRDSAVYFCASGRDRNNEQFFGPGTRLTVL.

The CDR3 is CASSQAGSPEQYF. The CDR3 nucleotides read TGTGCCAGCAGCCAAGCCGGGTCCCCCGAGCAGTACTTC. The chain couples TRBV4-2 to TRBJ2-7; D unclear. Deletions cut 1 base from V and 6 bases from J, with 10 bases between. Germline CDR1 reads LGHNA; CDR2 reads YNFKEQ. The CDR3 runs to 13 residues.